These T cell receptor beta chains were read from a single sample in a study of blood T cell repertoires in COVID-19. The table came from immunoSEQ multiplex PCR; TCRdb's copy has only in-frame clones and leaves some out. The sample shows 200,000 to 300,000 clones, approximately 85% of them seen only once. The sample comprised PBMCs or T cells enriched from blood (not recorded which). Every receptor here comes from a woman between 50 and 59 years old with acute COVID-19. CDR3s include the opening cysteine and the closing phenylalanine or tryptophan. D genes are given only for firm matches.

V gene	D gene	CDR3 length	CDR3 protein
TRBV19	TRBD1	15	CASRHRGSSYNEQFF
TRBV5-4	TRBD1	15	CASSAWTGGVYGYTF
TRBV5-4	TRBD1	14	CASSSTGNNYGYTF
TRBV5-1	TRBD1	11	CASTQQGEAFF
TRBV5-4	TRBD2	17	CASSLAGAGANTGELFF
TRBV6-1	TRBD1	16	CASSEYRTGGLSEAFF
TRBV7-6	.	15	CASSLASQSTGELFF
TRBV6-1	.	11	CASSVASEQYF
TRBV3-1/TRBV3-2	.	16	CASSQDIRRSSYEQYF
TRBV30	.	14	CAWSHPTGNYGYTF
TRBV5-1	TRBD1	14	CASSLRGRAEKLFF
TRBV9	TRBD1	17	CASSVGLAGGNNYGYTF
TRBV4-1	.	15	CASSPDGGPGNTIYF
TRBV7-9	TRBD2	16	CASSPGLAGFADTQYF
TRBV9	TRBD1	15	CASSPGTGGDYGYTF
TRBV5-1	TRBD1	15	CASSGGTGGELGYTF
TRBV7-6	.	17	CASSLQVRITNTGELFF
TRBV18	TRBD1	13	CASSGQGGTEAFF
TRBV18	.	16	CASSPHRPGGNTEAFF
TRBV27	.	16	CASSFETGRGSTEAFF
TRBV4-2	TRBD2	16	CASSPYTSGGQGEQFF
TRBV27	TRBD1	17	CASSLTRDRGKGQPQHF
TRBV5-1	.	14	CASSLDGSNTEAFF
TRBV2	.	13	CASSSPMSYGYTF
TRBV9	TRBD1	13	CASSDQGQQPQHF
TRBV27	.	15	CASSLSGQGFTEAFF
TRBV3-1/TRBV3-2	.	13	CASSQGRGNTIYF
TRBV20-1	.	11	CSVTDSYGYTF
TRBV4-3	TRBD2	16	CASSRGFSGGADEQFF
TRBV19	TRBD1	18	CASSILRGTGQGNSEAFF
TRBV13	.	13	CASNKMGSTEAFF
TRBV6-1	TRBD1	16	CASSEFTGANTGELFF
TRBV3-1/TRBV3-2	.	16	CASSRTGRAAADTQYF
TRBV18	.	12	CASSPGNTEAFF
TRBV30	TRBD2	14	CAWSVPGGGNEQFF
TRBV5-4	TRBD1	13	CASTPDRARGYTF
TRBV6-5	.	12	CASSSSSYEQYF
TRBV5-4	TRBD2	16	CASSLGLAGLRGEQFF
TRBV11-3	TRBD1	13	CASSLGDSNEQYF
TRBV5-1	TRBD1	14	CANSFTGTGVGYTF
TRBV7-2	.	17	CASTISRGQYQSYGYTF
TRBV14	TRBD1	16	CASSQRAGTGDTEAFF